The entry below describes one TCR beta chain. The data were taken from a study of blood T cell repertoires in COVID-19. The V end lost 1 base, the J end lost 11 bases, and 23 bases lay between the germline ends. The CDR3 spans 16 residues. From germline, CDR1 is MGHRA and CDR2 YSYEKL. Assay used: immunoSEQ multiplex PCR; TCRdb lists only in-frame clones, some missing. The table lists about 150,000 clones, approximately 80% of them singletons. This chain uses TRBV4-1 with TRBJ1-1; tentative D call: TRBD1 (5 bases). This TCR was recovered from a woman aged 60-75 years with acute or convalescent COVID-19. Sequencing was done on a sample of peripheral blood. The chain's CDR3 is CASSQGVGGFRAGAFF. CDR3 bases: TGCGCCAGCAGCCAAGGGGTGGGAGGTTTTCGAGCAGGGGCTTTCTTT.